These 21 T cell receptor beta chains share one sample of origin, sequenced in a study of T cells in Graves' hyperthyroidism and ophthalmopathy. Researchers amplified the TCR beta CDR3 regions from RNA transcripts. HTBI primers were employed in a first-round RT-PCR of the TCR CDR3. Each CDR3 protein gets one entry after TCRdb re-called the multiplex PCR reads with MiXCR. This table holds more than 500,000 distinct CDR3 sequences, about 16% found once. The specimen was blood. These receptors were collected from a woman aged 25 to 39 with Graves' ophthalmopathy.

This clonotype has a count of ten or more. This chain joins TRBV12-3 or TRBV12-4 and TRBJ1-1; possible D gene TRBD1, 5 bases. The length of the CDR3 is 15 residues. V lost 10 bases and J lost 3, with 21 bases in between. CDR3 in DNA: TGTGCCACCCGGAGGGGAGGCTTGTCGGACACTGAAGCTTTCTTT. Translated: CATRRGGLSDTEAFF.

This clonotype was detected a few times. V and J are TRBV2 and TRBJ2-5; TRBD2 matches at 15 bases. Per the germline V gene, CDR1 is SNHLY and CDR2 is FYNNEI. The CDR3 covers 19 residues. The V gene end was trimmed by 6 bases and the J gene end by 4 bases; junction bases not matched to a gene: 15. CDR3 in DNA: TGTGCCAGCAGGGTGTCTCGGACTAGCGGGAGGGCCGGAGGAGAGACCCAGTACTTC. This codes for CASRVSRTSGRAGGETQYF.

This clonotype has ten or more counts. The rearrangement uses TRBV20-1 and TRBJ1-5; 8 nucleotides match TRBD1. This CDR3 is 14 amino acids long. The germline V gene encodes CDR1 DFQATT and CDR2 SNEGSKA (reference sequence). In DNA form, the CDR3 reads TGCAGCGCAGGGGGCATCGATAGCAATCAGCCCCAGCATTTT. Its translation: CSAGGIDSNQPQHF.

This clonotype appeared many times. The rearrangement joins TRBV5-6 to TRBJ1-4; no reliable D call. Trimming cost V 3 bases and J 4 bases, with 13 bases left between them. The CDR3 has 15 residues. Germline lookup yields CDR1 SGHDT and CDR2 YYEEEE. The CDR3 DNA sequence: TGTGCCAGCAGCTACGGGAGTGGGAGTAATGAAAAACTGTTTTTT. Translating it yields CASSYGSGSNEKLFF.

In its sample, this clonotype was seen a few times. The rearrangement uses TRBV7-3 and TRBJ2-3; 10 bases fit TRBD2. The length of the CDR3 is 20 residues. The V and J ends lost 0 bases and 5 bases, in that order; junction bases with no gene match: 17. CDR1 is SGHTA and CDR2 is FQGTGA in the germline V gene. CDR3 amino acids: CASSLTALESSGRAGDTQYF. CDR3 in DNA: TGTGCCAGCAGCTTAACGGCCCTGGAGTCGAGCGGGAGGGCCGGAGATACGCAGTATTTT.

This clonotype was seen many times. V gene TRBV2 combines with J gene TRBJ2-1, with 12 bases matching TRBD1. The CDR3 spans 17 residues. The V segment lost 4 bases and the J segment 0 bases; nucleotides outside the gene matches: 4. Looked up from germline, CDR1 is SNHLY and CDR2 is FYNNEI. The CDR3 coding sequence is TGTGCCAGCAGTGTCCCGGGACAGGGGGCCTCCTACAATGAGCAGTTCTTC. Translation gives CASSVPGQGASYNEQFF.

J is TRBJ1-2 and V is TRBV28; possibly TRBD1 for D (6 bases). Germline lookup yields CDR1 MDHEN and CDR2 SYDVKM. This CDR3 has 14 amino acids. Trimming removed 6 bases at V and 5 bases at J, with 16 bases between. The CDR3 region is CASRPNGRGYGYTF. CDR3 in DNA: TGTGCCAGCAGACCTAACGGCAGGGGTTATGGCTACACCTTC.

The V and J genes are TRBV28 and TRBJ1-5, with D perhaps matching TRBD1 (6 bases). Trimming pared 6 bases from V and 10 bases from J, leaving 22 bases between. The CDR3 sequence is 15 residues long. Germline V gene data show CDR1 as MDHEN and CDR2 as SYDVKM. The CDR3 loop reads CASRPSDGQSSPQHF. CDR3 sequence (DNA): TGTGCCAGCAGACCCTCCGATGGACAGTCTAGCCCCCAGCATTTT.

With regard to this clonotype: The junction shows a germline mismatch at one end, possibly a read error. J is TRBJ1-4 and V is TRBV12-3 or TRBV12-4; D is undetermined. This CDR3 contains 15 residues. DNA for the CDR3: TGTGCCAGCAGGTGGTTGGGTGCAACTAATGAAAGACTGTTTTTT. Protein product: CASRWLGATNERLFF.

CDR3 residues: CASSQVREGTYEQYF. The CDR3, as DNA: TGCGCCAGCAGCCAAGTACGGGAGGGCACCTACGAGCAGTACTTC. This chain connects TRBV4-1 to TRBJ2-7; 8 bases align to TRBD2. The CDR3 loop spans 15 amino acids. V lost 1 base, J lost 2 bases, and 4 bases stayed unmatched. The germline V gene encodes CDR1 MGHRA and CDR2 YSYEKL.

The chain joins TRBV19 to TRBJ2-1; D may match TRBD1 or TRBD2 (5 bases each). CDR3 length: 16 residues. Germline V CDR1 and CDR2: LNHDA, SQIVND (reference sequence). V was pared by 0 bases and J by 5 bases, with 14 bases between. CDR3 in amino acids: CASSIDGAVPDNEQFF. In nucleotides, the CDR3 is TGTGCCAGTAGTATAGACGGGGCAGTTCCTGACAATGAGCAGTTCTTC.

This clonotype was counted ten times or more. Here the CDR3 reads CASRRTGAPGELFF. CDR3 bases: TGCGCCAGCAGAAGGACAGGGGCACCCGGGGAGCTGTTTTTT. This chain joins TRBV5-1 and TRBJ2-2; 9 bases match TRBD1. V dropped 5 bases and J dropped 6; count of bases not matched to a gene: 5. In germline, CDR1 is SGHRS, CDR2 YFSETQ. The CDR3 length is 14 residues.

The rearrangement uses TRBV25-1 and TRBJ2-7; 9 bases fit TRBD1. Germline V gene data show CDR1 as MGHDK and CDR2 as SYGVNS. V trimming: 6 bases; J trimming: 0 bases; junction bases outside the gene matches: 6. CDR3 length: 15 amino acids. The chain's CDR3 is CASSGQGRRSYEQYF. DNA of the CDR3: TGTGCCAGCAGCGGACAGGGGAGGCGCTCCTACGAGCAGTACTTC.

This sequence joins TRBV20-1 and TRBJ1-5; D is unresolved. Between the trimmed V and J ends, which lost 3 bases and 0 bases, there was a span of 9 bases. The CDR3 is 14 amino acids. The germline V gene encodes CDR1 DFQATT and CDR2 SNEGSKA (reference sequence). Here the CDR3 DNA reads TGCAGTGCTAGTGCAGACAATAGCAATCAGCCCCAGCATTTT. Amino acids: CSASADNSNQPQHF.

This clonotype was counted a few times. J is TRBJ2-7 and V is TRBV6-1; D is possibly TRBD1 (6 bases). Germline loops: CDR1 MNHNS, CDR2 SASEGT. The CDR3 sequence is 14 residues long. Trimming removed 6 bases at V and 7 bases at J, with 19 bases between. The CDR3 DNA reads TGTGCCAGCAGCCGAGGGGACAACCTGGGGGAGCAGTACTTC. Translation gives CASSRGDNLGEQYF.

This clonotype was seen repeatedly, ten times or more. The rearrangement joins TRBV11-2 to TRBJ2-5; possibly TRBD2 for D (6 bases). CDR3 length: 16 residues. The germline V gene has CDR1 SGHAT and CDR2 FQNNGV. Trimming cost V 5 bases and J 4 bases, with 20 bases left between them. The DNA for the CDR3 is TGTGCCAGCAGCAACCGTCGGCGGGTGGGGGGAGAGACCCAGTACTTC. It specifies CASSNRRRVGGETQYF.

V usage is TRBV6-1 and J usage is TRBJ2-2; no clear D. Looked up from germline, CDR1 is MNHNS and CDR2 is SASEGT. Trimming removed 3 bases from V and 2 bases from J, with 10 bases in between. The CDR3 length is 15 residues. CDR3 sequence (DNA): TGTGCCAGCAGTGAGTCGACTGCTAACACCGGGGAGCTGTTTTTT. It encodes CASSESTANTGELFF.

The chain joins TRBV19 to TRBJ2-7; D is unresolved. This CDR3 comprises 17 residues. V gave up 3 bases and J gave up 3 bases, with 21 bases separating them. Per the germline V gene, CDR1 is LNHDA and CDR2 is SQIVND (reference sequence). The CDR3 sequence: CASSMVGISGERYEQYF. For the CDR3, the DNA is TGTGCCAGTAGTATGGTGGGGATTTCGGGTGAACGCTACGAGCAGTACTTC. Using reference TRBV19 and TRBJ2-7 for the parts outside the CDR3, the full variable domain is DGGITQSPKYLFRKEGQNVTLSCEQNLNHDAMYWYRQDPGQGLRLIYYSQIVNDFQKGDIAEGYSVSREKKESFPLTVTSAQKNPTAFYLCASSMVGISGERYEQYFGPGTRLTVT.

The V and J genes are TRBV29-1 and TRBJ1-3, with D uncertain. CDR3 length: 12 residues. With 6 bases removed from V and 0 bases from J, the gap between germline ends came to 6 bases. Per germline, CDR1 SQVTM and CDR2 ANQGSEA. As DNA, the CDR3 is TGCAGCGTGGTGTTCTCTGGAAACACCATATATTTT. It translates to CSVVFSGNTIYF.

The chain carries TRBV9 and TRBJ1-1; D is possibly TRBD1 (6 bases). Germline-derived CDR1 and CDR2 are SGDLS and YYNGEE. The CDR3 contains 16 residues. Trimming shortened V by 2 bases and J by 2 bases, and 16 bases separated the two germline ends. The CDR3 DNA reads as TGTGCCAGCAGCGTCTCGGTCCAGGGGATCAACACTGAAGCTTTCTTT. This gives the protein CASSVSVQGINTEAFF.

This clonotype was detected ten times or more. V gene TRBV3-1 combines with J gene TRBJ2-3; D ambiguous. Trimming cost V 3 bases and J 6 bases, with 7 bases left between them. The germline V gene has CDR1 LGHDT and CDR2 YNNKEL (reference sequence). This CDR3 has 12 residues. The CDR3 bases are TGTGCCAGCAGCCAGTTAGAGGATACGCAGTATTTT. Its protein is CASSQLEDTQYF.